This TCR beta chain was found in a study of PD-L1 blockade in urothelial cancer. Study summary: Anywhere from 0 to 3 prior chemotherapy regimens had been received by patients. Investigators checked blood 3 weeks (second dose) and 6 weeks after treatment start. Broader study findings: Clonality of blood TCR below the median before treatment predicted better survival.

Sequencing was performed with immunoSEQ multiplex PCR; in TCRdb, only in-frame clones are kept and a portion is missing. The top ten hold 13% to 15% of the sample, which has about 86,000 clones, 85% to 90% seen once. As for time point: pretreatment peripheral blood. Trimming cost V 5 bases and J 6 bases, with 10 bases left between them. This CDR3 has 13 amino acids. CDR1 SGHTA and CDR2 FQGTGA come from the germline V gene. In this sample, this clone turned up a few times. Its target is unknown. This rearrangement joins TRBV7-3 to TRBJ2-2; possible D gene TRBD2, 5 bases. The TCR sequence derives from a man aged 55-75 years with urothelial cancer. Here the sequenced sample was PBMCs, taken around atezolizumab (anti-PD-L1) treatment. The CDR3 region is CASSQASSGELFF. CDR3 nucleotides: TGTGCCAGCAGCCAGGCTAGCTCCGGGGAGCTGTTTTTT. Together with reference TRBV7-3 and TRBJ2-2, the CDR3 gives the full variable domain: GAGVSQTPSNKVTEKGKYVELRCDPISGHTALYWYRQSLGQGPEFLIYFQGTGAADDSGLPNDRFFAVRPEGSVSTLKIQRTERGDSAVYLCASSQASSGELFFGEGSRLTVL.